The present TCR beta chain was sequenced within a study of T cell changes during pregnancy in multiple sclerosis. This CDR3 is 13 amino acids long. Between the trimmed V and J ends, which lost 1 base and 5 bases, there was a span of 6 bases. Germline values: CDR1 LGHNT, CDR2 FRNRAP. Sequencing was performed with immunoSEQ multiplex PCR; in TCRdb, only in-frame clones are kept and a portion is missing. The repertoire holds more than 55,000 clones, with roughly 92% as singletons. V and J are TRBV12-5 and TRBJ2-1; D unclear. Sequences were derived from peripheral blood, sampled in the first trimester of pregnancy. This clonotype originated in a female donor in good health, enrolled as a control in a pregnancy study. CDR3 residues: CASGLAEDNEQFF. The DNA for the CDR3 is TGTGCTAGTGGTTTGGCAGAGGACAATGAGCAGTTCTTC.